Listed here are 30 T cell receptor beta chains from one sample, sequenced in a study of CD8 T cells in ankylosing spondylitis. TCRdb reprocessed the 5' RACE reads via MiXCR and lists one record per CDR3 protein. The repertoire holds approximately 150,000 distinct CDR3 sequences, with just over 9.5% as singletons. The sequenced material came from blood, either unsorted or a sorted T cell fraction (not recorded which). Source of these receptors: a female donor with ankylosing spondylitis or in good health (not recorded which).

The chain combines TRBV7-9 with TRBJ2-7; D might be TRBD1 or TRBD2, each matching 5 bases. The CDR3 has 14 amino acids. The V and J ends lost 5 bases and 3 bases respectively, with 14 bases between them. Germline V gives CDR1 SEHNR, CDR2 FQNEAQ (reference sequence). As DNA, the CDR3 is TGTGCCAGCAGCCTCCGGGACCGAGTCTACGAGCAGTACTTC. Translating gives CASSLRDRVYEQYF.

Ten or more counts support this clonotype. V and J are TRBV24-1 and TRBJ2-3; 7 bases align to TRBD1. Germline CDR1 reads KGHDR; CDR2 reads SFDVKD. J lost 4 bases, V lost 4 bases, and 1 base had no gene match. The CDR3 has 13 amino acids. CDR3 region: CATSDTGADTQYF. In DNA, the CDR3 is TGTGCCACCAGTGACACAGGGGCAGATACGCAGTATTTT.

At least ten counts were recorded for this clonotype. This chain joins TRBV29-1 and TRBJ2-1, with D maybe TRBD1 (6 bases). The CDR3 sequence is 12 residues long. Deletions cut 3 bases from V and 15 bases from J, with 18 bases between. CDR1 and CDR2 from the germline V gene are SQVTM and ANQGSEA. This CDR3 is CSVENRATTGFF. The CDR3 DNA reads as TGCAGCGTTGAGAATCGGGCTACGACAGGGTTCTTC.

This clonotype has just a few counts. The chain's CDR3 is CASSPTAGNNEQYF. Written as DNA, the CDR3 is TGTGCCAGCAGCCCCACTGCAGGGAACAACGAGCAGTACTTC. The chain couples TRBV7-9 to TRBJ2-7, with a weak D call TRBD1 (5 bases). With 5 bases removed from V and 5 bases from J, the gap between germline ends came to 16 bases. Germline V lookup: CDR1 SEHNR, CDR2 FQNEAQ (reference sequence). The CDR3 covers 14 residues.

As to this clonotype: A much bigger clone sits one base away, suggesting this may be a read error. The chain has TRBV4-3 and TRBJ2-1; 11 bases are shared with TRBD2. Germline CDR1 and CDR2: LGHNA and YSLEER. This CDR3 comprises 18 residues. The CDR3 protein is CARSQEVRLAGYYNEQFF. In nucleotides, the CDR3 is TGCGCCCGCAGCCAAGAGGTTAGACTAGCGGGATACTACAATGAGCAGTTCTTC.

The CDR3 here is CASSVTPASPETQYF. CDR3 sequence (DNA): TGTGCCAGCAGCGTGACGCCAGCTAGCCCAGAGACCCAGTACTTC. This sequence joins TRBV9 and TRBJ2-5, with a possible D match to TRBD2 (5 bases). The length of the CDR3 is 15 residues. The germline V and J ends were trimmed by 2 bases and 4 bases, with 15 bases remaining between them. Germline CDR1 SGDLS, CDR2 YYNGEE.

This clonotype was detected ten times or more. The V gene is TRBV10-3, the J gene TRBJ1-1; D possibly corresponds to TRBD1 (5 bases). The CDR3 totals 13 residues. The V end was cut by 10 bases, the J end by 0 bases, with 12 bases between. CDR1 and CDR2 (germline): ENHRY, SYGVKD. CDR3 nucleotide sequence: TGTGCCACCCAAGACAGTTTGAACACTGAAGCTTTCTTT. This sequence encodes CATQDSLNTEAFF.

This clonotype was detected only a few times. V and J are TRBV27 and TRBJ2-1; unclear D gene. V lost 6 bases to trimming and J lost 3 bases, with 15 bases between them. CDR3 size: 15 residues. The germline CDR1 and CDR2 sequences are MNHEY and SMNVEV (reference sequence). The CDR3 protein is CASSPSSASYNEQFF. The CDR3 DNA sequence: TGTGCCAGCAGCCCCTCGTCGGCCAGCTACAATGAGCAGTTCTTC.

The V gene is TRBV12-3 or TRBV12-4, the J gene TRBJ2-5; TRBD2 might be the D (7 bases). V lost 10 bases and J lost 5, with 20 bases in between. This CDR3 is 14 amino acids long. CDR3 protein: CATEGGGDNETQYF. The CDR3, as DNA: TGTGCCACCGAGGGAGGGGGGGATAACGAGACCCAGTACTTC.

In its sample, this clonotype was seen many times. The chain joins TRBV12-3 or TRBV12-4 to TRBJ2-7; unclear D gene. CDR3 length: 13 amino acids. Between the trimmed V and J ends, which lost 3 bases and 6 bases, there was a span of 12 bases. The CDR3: CASSFNPSSEQYF. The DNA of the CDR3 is TGTGCCAGCAGTTTCAACCCGAGTTCCGAGCAGTACTTC.

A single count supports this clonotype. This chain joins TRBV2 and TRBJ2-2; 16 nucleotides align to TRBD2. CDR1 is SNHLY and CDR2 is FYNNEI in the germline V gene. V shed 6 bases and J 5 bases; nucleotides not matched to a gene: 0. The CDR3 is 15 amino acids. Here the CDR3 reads CASRGLAGGTGELFF. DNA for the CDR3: TGTGCCAGCAGGGGACTAGCGGGAGGGACCGGGGAGCTGTTTTTT.

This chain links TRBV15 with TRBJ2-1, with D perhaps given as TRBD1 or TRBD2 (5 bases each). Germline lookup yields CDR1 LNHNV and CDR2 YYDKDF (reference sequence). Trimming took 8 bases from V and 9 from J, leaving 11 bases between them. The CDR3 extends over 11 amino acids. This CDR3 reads CATYRGAEQFF. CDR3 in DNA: TGTGCCACCTACAGAGGGGCTGAGCAGTTCTTC.

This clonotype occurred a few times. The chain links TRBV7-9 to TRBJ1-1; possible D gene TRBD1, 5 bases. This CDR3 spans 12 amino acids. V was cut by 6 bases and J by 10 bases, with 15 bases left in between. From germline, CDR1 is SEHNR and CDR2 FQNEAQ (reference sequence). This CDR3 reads CASRGEGQGAFF. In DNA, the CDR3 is TGTGCCAGCAGGGGGGAGGGGCAGGGAGCTTTCTTT.

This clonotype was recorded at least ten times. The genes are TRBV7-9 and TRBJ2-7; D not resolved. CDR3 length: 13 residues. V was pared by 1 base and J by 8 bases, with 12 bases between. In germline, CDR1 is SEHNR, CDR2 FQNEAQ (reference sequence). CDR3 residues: CASSLEGRNQQYF. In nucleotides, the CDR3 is TGTGCCAGCAGCTTAGAGGGTAGGAACCAGCAGTACTTC.

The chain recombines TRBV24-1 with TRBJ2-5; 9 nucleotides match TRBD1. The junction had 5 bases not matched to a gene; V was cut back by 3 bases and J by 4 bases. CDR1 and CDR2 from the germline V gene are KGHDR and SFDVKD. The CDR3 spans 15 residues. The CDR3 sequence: CATSDPTGGRETQYF. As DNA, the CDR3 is TGTGCCACCAGTGATCCAACAGGGGGCCGAGAGACCCAGTACTTC.

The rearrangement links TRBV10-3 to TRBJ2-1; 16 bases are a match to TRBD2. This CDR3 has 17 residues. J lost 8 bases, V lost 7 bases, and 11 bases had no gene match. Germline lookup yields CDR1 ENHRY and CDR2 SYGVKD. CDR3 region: CAINSPGLAGGGDEQFF. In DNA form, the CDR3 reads TGTGCCATCAATTCCCCGGGACTAGCGGGAGGGGGTGATGAGCAGTTCTTC.

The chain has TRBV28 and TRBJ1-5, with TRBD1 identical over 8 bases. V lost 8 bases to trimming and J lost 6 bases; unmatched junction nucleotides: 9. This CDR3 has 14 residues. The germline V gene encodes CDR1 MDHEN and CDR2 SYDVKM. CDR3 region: CASGYVRGRQPQHF. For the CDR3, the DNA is TGTGCCAGCGGTTATGTCAGGGGGCGTCAGCCCCAGCATTTT.

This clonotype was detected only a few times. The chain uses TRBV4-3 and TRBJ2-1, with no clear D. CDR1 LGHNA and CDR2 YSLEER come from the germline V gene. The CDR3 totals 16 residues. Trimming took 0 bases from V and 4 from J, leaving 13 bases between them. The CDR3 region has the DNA TGCGCCAGCAGCCAAGATTTGGCTGCTCCTTACAATGAGCAGTTCTTC. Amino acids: CASSQDLAAPYNEQFF.

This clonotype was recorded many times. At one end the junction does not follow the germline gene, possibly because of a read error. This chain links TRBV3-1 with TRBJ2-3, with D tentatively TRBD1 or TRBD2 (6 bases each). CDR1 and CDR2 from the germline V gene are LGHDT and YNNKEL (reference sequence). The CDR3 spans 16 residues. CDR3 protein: CASSQEAGGGTDTQYF. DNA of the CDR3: TGTGCCAGCAGCCAAGAAGCGGGTGGGGGCACGGATACGCAGTATTTT.

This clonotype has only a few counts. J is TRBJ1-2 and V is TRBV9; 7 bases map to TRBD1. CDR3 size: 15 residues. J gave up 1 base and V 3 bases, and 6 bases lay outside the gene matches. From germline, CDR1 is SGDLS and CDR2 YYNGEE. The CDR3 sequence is CASSAPGQINYGYTF. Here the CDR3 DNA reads TGTGCCAGCAGCGCTCCGGGACAGATTAACTATGGCTACACCTTC.

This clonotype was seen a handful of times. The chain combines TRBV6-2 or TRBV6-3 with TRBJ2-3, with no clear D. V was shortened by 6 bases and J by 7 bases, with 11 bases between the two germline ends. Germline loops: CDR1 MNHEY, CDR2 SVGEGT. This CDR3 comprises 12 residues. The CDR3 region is CASSPLGHTQYF. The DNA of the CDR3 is TGTGCCAGCAGCCCACTTGGACATACGCAGTATTTT.

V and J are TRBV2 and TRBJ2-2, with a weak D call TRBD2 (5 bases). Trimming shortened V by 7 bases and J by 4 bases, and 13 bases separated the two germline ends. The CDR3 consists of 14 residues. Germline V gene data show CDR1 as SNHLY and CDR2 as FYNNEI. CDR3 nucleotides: TGTGCCAGCATGGTGGGAGAGGGCACCGGGGAGCTGTTTTTT. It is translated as CASMVGEGTGELFF.

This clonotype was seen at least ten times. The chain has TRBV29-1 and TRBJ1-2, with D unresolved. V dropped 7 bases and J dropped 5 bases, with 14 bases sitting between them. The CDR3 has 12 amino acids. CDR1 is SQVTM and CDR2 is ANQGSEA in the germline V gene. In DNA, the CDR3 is TGCAGCGCAACCGGAATTGATTATGGCTACACCTTC. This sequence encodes CSATGIDYGYTF.

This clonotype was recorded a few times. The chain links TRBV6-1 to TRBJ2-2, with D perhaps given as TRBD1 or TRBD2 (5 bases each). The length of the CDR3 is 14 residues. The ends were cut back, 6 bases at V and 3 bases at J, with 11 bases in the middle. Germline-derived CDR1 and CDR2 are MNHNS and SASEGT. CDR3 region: CASRGTDYTGELFF. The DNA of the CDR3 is TGTGCCAGCAGGGGGACCGATTACACCGGGGAGCTGTTTTTT.

CDR3 protein: CSTSSGETYEQYF. Written as DNA, the CDR3 is TGCAGTACTTCTAGCGGGGAGACCTACGAGCAGTACTTC. The chain couples TRBV20-1 to TRBJ2-7, with 9 nucleotides matching TRBD2. Germline lookup yields CDR1 DFQATT and CDR2 SNEGSKA (reference sequence). V dropped 8 bases and J dropped 2; count of bases not matched to a gene: 7. The CDR3 is 13 residues long.

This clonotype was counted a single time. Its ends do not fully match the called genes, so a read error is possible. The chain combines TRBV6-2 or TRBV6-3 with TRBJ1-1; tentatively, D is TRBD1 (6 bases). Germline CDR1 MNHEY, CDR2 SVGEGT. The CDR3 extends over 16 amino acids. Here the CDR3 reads CASIPRGGSSRTDAFF. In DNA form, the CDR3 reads TGTGCCAGCATCCCGAGGGGGGGATCAAGTAGGACTGATGCTTTCTTT.

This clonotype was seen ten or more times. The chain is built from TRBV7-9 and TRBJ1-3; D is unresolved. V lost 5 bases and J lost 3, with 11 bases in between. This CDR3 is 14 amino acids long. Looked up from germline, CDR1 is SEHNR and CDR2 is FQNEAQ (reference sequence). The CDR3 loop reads CASSPRTVGNTIYF. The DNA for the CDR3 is TGTGCCAGCAGCCCGCGGACGGTTGGAAACACCATATATTTT.

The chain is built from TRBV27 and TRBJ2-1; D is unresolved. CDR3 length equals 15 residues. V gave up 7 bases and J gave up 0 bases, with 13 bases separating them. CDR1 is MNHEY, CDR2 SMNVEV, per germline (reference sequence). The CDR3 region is CASNLSPSSYNEQFF. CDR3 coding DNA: TGTGCCAGCAATCTTAGTCCTAGCTCCTACAATGAGCAGTTCTTC.

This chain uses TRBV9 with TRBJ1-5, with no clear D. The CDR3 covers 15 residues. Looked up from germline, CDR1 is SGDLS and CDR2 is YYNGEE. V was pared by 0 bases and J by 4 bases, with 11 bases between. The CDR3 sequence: CASSVGAHMNQPQHF. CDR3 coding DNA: TGTGCCAGCAGCGTAGGGGCCCATATGAATCAGCCCCAGCATTTT.

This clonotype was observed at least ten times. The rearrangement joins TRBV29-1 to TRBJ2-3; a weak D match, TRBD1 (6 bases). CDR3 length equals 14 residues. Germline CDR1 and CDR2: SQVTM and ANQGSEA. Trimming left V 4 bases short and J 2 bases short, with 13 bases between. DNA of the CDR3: TGCAGCGTTGTGACAGGATCGATCACAGATACGCAGTATTTT. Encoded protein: CSVVTGSITDTQYF.